This T cell receptor beta chain was recovered during a study of PD-L1 blockade in urothelial cancer (dated by TCRdb to between 2016 and 2019). In terms of the full investigation: Therapy was started in the mid-2010s for all patients, and atezolizumab 1,200 mg was administered intravenously every 3 weeks. About 85% of the roughly 29 patients were males with bladder-origin urothelial cancer, and about 60% of the roughly 30 reported a prior smoking history. An ECOG performance status of 0 or 1 was recorded for the patients, and 0 to 3 prior chemotherapy regimens had been received by the patients. Blood samples were analyzed at 3 weeks after treatment start (second dose) and at 6 weeks after treatment start. Blood samples gave median yields of around 140,000 T cells and more than 80,000 unique TCRs, along with a median clonality of around 0.075. The study, an exploratory multi-omic analysis, examined somatic, immune and clinical correlates of response to PD-L1 blockade with atezolizumab in urothelial cancer. Pretreatment tumor samples, along with matched peripheral blood serially collected before and after atezolizumab treatment, were subjected to TCR sequencing. Durable clinical benefit meant progression-free survival longer than 6 months, and TCR features were also tested against progression-free and overall survival. In the same patients, whole exome sequencing and RNA sequencing of pretreatment tumors were performed in addition to TCR sequencing. Durable clinical benefit was achieved by nine patients and was not achieved by 20 patients. Pretreatment blood TCR-seq was available for twenty-nine patients, at least one posttreatment blood collection was obtained for around 25 patients, and tumor TCR-seq was available for around 25 patients. Paper-wide results and their limitations: Improved progression-free and overall survival was associated with having pretreatment peripheral blood TCR clonality below the median. Because the sample size was small (n of about 30) and many of the analyses were exploratory, the results are meant to be hypothesis-generating. Greater expansion of tumor-associated TCR clones in peripheral blood 3 weeks after the start of treatment was observed in patients with durable benefit (n of about 20, p = 0.022).

V has 1 base trimmed and J has 5 bases trimmed; junction bases matching no gene number 4. From the cysteine through the phenylalanine, the CDR3 covers 15 amino acids. Of all the DNA, just the CDR3 is kept, 45 bases in frame from base 1. The germline V gene supplies CDR1 SGHVS and CDR2 FQNEAQ. The time point label on this specimen signifies: peripheral blood 6 weeks after treatment start. A total of 25 to 30 patients with locally advanced or metastatic urothelial carcinoma, treated at Memorial Sloan Kettering on a trial protocol, made up the cohort. Peripheral blood mononuclear cells were collected from each patient pretreatment and during treatment, giving between 1 and 8 total time points per patient. The Qiagen DNeasy Blood extraction kit was used to purify genomic DNA from total PBMCs and tumor samples. PBMCs were collected pretreatment and during treatment, and were isolated and stored as previously described.

To estimate absolute template abundance from read counts, synthetic TCR analog templates were spiked into each PCR. TCRbeta CDR3 regions were amplified from genomic DNA with bias-controlled V and J gene primers using the immunoSEQ assay. Rearranged TCRbeta segments were sequenced at approximately 20X coverage. As for how the authors treated the data: Sequencing errors were corrected by clustering, and CDR3s were annotated against IMGT so that V, D and J genes could be assigned. Out-of-frame and stop-codon sequences were excluded, and only productive TCRbeta rearrangements were used in downstream analyses. Clonality was computed as one minus Shannon entropy normalized by the log of the number of unique productive sequences. Clones differing between time points or between blood and tumor were identified using Fisher's exact test with Benjamini-Hochberg correction, with an adjusted p below 0.01 applied as the threshold. This immuneACCESS table, as held by TCRdb, lists in-frame sequences with V and J called but not all clones. Of the missing ones, under half trace to an unresolved V gene in checked studies; the others have no known cause. The V and J calls and the clone size are those of that table, but D and trimming were determined from the DNA. Across this sample there are about 90,000 clones, with 83% seen only once. The ten largest make up over 7.5% of the sample.

A word on this clone: This receptor's antigen is unknown. Per-base quality was not reported, and no clone a single base away is much larger than it.

This TCR derives from a man in his sixties or seventies with urothelial cancer. The sample in question was PBMCs, obtained around atezolizumab (anti-PD-L1) treatment. The rearranged segments are TRBV7-8 and TRBJ2-5, with 10 middle bases fitting TRBD1. The DNA sequence is given as TGTGCCAGCAGCTTAGGGGACAGGGGTAGGGAGACCCAGTACTTC. It translates to CASSLGDRGRETQYF.